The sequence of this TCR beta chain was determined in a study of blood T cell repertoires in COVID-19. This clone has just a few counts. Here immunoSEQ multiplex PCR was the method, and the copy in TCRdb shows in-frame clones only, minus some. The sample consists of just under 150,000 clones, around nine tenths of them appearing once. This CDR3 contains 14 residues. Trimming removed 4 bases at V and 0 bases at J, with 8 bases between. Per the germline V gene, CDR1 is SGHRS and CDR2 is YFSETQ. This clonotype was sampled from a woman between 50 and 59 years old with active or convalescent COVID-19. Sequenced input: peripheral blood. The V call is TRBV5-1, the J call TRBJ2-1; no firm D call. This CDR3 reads CASSSQLSYNEQFF. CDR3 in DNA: TGCGCCAGCAGCAGTCAACTCTCCTACAATGAGCAGTTCTTC.